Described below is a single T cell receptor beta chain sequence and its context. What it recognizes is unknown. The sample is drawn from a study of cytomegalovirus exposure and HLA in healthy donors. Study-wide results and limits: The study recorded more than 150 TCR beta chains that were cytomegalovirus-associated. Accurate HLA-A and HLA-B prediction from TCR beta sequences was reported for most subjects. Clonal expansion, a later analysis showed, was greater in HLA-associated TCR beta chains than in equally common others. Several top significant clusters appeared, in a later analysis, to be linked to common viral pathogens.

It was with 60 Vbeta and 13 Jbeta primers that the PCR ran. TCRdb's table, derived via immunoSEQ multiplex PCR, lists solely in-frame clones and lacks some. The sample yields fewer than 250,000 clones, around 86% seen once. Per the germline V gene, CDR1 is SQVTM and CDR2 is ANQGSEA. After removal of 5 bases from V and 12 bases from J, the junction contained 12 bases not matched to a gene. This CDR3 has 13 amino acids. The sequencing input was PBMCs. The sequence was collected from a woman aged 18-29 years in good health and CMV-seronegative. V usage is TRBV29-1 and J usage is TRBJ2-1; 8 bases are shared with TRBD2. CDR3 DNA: TGCAGCGTTTTAACGGGGGGGTCGTGGGGGCAGTTCTTC. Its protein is CSVLTGGSWGQFF.